Each of the 22 T cell receptor beta chains below was sequenced from the same sample in a study of T cells in women clearing cervical HPV infection. Only in-frame clones appear in the TCRdb table, and some are missing; sequencing was by immunoSEQ multiplex PCR. The sample table sets out tens of thousands of clones. Sequenced material: blood buffy coat. These receptor sequences come from a woman between 18 and 70 years old with a cervical HPV16 infection that either progressed to CIN3+ or cleared (not recorded which).

For this clone: The read stops 3 residues short of the end of the CDR3; the missing end is completed from the germline J gene. The rearrangement joins TRBV5-1 to TRBJ1-2; 7 nucleotides line up with TRBD1. Germline V gene data show CDR1 as SGHRS and CDR2 as YFSETQ. This CDR3 contains 17 residues. V shed 3 bases, J shed 4 bases, and the junction held 15 bases outside the gene matches. The CDR3 bases that were read are TGCGCCAGCAGCTCCTATACACTCACCGGGACAGCCTATGGC. Translating it yields CASSSYTLTGTAYG. The full CDR3 protein reads CASSSYTLTGTAYGYTF.

As for this clone: The missing CDR3 end, 3 residues past where the read stops, is filled in from the germline J gene. The chain is built from TRBV18 and TRBJ2-3; 11 bases are shared with TRBD2. The germline V gene encodes CDR1 KGHSH and CDR2 LQKENI. This CDR3 spans 17 amino acids. CDR3 loop: CASSHQNRLAGQETQYF. The sequenced CDR3 bases are TGTGCCAGCTCTCACCAAAACAGACTAGCGGGGCAAGAGACG.

In regard to this clone: The CDR3 end is not reached by the read, which stops 3 residues before it; the germline J gene fills it in. The J gene is TRBJ1-2, the V gene TRBV20-1, with D perhaps TRBD1 (5 bases). The germline V gene has CDR1 DFQATT and CDR2 SNEGSKA (reference sequence). The CDR3 length is 15 residues. V was clipped by 0 bases and J by 3 bases, with 14 bases between them. The part of the CDR3 DNA that was read is TGCAGTGCTAGAGATTGGGGGGATTTTGACTATGGC. This gives the protein CSARDWGDFDYG. The whole CDR3 region reads CSARDWGDFDYGYTF.

In the case of this clone: From the germline J gene comes the end of the CDR3, since the read stops 3 residues before it. V is TRBV29-1 and J is TRBJ2-2; D not certain. Per the germline V gene, CDR1 is SQVTM and CDR2 is ANQGSEA. The CDR3 runs to 11 residues. The CDR3 spells CSVPEGEKLFF. The DNA read from the CDR3 is TGCAGCGTGCCCGAAGGTGAAAAG.

Comment on this clone: One junction end disagrees with the germline gene, perhaps due to a read error. The CDR3 region is CANSLWGQSDYTF. The sequenced CDR3 bases are TGCGCCAACAGCTTGTGGGGCCAGTCCGAC. The J gene is TRBJ1-2, the V gene TRBV5-1, with D perhaps TRBD1 (5 bases). The read is 3 residues too short to cover the CDR3 end, so that end is filled in from the germline J gene. The CDR3 is made up of 13 amino acids. CDR1 SGHRS and CDR2 YFSETQ come from the germline V gene. The variable domain in full, completed from reference TRBV5-1 and TRBJ1-2, reads KAGVTQTPRYLIKTRGQQVTLSCSPISGHRSVSWYQQTPGQGLQFLFEYFSETQRNKGNFPGRFSGRQFSNSRSEMNVSTLELGDSALYLCANSLWGQSDYTFGSGTRLTVV.

Worth noting for this clone: The missing CDR3 end, 3 residues past where the read stops, is filled in from the germline J gene. The chain joins TRBV19 to TRBJ2-2; 8 bases agree with TRBD1. Germline CDR1 reads LNHDA; CDR2 reads SQIVND (reference sequence). This CDR3 is built from 16 residues. The J segment lost 4 bases and the V segment lost 7 bases, leaving 11 bases of the junction unmatched. CDR3 DNA (partial): TGTGCCAGTAAACCCGCAGGGGGCCGCGGCACCGGGGAG. As protein: CASKPAGGRGTGE. The whole CDR3 protein is CASKPAGGRGTGELFF.

With regard to this clone: The sequence runs out 3 residues before the end of the CDR3; the remainder is reconstructed from the germline J gene. The V call is TRBV11-2, the J call TRBJ2-2, with 8 bases matching TRBD2. The CDR3 covers 15 residues. The V gene's germline CDR1 is SGHAT and CDR2 FQNNGV. Trimming at V came to 6 bases and at J to 4 bases, leaving 7 bases not matched to a gene. CDR3 DNA (partial): TGTGCCAGCAGTTTTGTCGGGGGGGCCACCGGGGAG. This sequence encodes CASSFVGGATGE. The complete CDR3 sequence is CASSFVGGATGELFF.

With regard to this clone: At one of its ends the junction is not consistent with the germline gene, which may arise from a read error. The DNA ends 3 residues before the CDR3 does, and the rest of the CDR3 is filled in from the germline J gene. The chain links TRBV28 to TRBJ1-3, with D uncertain. Per germline, CDR1 MDHEN and CDR2 SYDVKM. The CDR3 loop spans 15 amino acids. The DNA read from the CDR3 is TGTGCTAGCAGGCCCTACTCGAGCTCTGGAAACACC. Translated, it gives CASRPYSSSGNT. The full CDR3 protein reads CASRPYSSSGNTIYF.

Notes on this clone: At one of its ends the junction is not consistent with the germline gene, which may arise from a read error. The read ends 3 residues early relative to the CDR3; the germline J gene fills the gap. The chain combines TRBV29-1 with TRBJ1-3; 9 nucleotides align to TRBD1. The length of the CDR3 is 13 residues. The germline CDR1 and CDR2 sequences are SQVTM and ANQGSEA. Partial CDR3 DNA: TGCAGCGCACAGGGGGCGTTCGGAAACGCC. It translates to CSAQGAFGNA. The whole CDR3 sequence is CSAQGAFGNAIYF.

Partial CDR3 DNA: TGCAGTGCTATAGTGAGGGGTGACGAAAAA. Protein sequence: CSAIVRGDEK. The whole CDR3 protein is CSAIVRGDEKLFF. The chain employs TRBV20-1 and TRBJ1-4; maybe TRBD1 (5 bases). The read falls 3 residues short of the CDR3 end, and the missing part is taken from the germline J gene. The germline V gene encodes CDR1 DFQATT and CDR2 SNEGSKA (reference sequence). The length of the CDR3 is 13 residues. Trimming took 4 bases from V and 8 from J, leaving 14 bases between them.

In regard to this clone: The CDR3 is cut off 3 residues early in the read; its end comes from the germline J gene. The rearrangement uses TRBV6-2 or TRBV6-3 and TRBJ1-2; D is unresolved. Trimming left V 7 bases short and J 3 bases short, with 9 bases between. The CDR3 has 12 residues. In germline, CDR1 is MNHEY, CDR2 SVGEGT. CDR3 amino acids: CASNYPHYGYTF. The DNA read from the CDR3 is TGTGCCAGCAACTACCCGCACTATGGC.

Of note for this clone: The read comes to an end 3 residues before the CDR3 does, leaving the germline J gene to fill in the end. This chain uses TRBV30 with TRBJ2-2; no firm D call. CDR1 is GTSNPN and CDR2 is SVGIG in the germline V gene (reference sequence). The length of the CDR3 is 16 residues. CDR3 loop: CAWRKKPVSYNSPLFF. The covered CDR3 bases are TGTGCCTGGAGAAAGAAACCGGTCTCCTATAATTCACCG.

CDR3 DNA (partial): TGCAGTGCTAGAAACAGGGACTATGGC. Protein: CSARNRDYG. In full, the CDR3 reads CSARNRDYGYTF. The chain combines TRBV20-1 with TRBJ1-2; perhaps TRBD1 as D (6 bases). The sequenced fragment ends 3 residues before the CDR3 boundary, so the rest is inferred from the germline J gene. Looked up from germline, CDR1 is DFQATT and CDR2 is SNEGSKA (reference sequence). Trimming took off 2 bases at V and 3 bases at J, with 7 bases between the two ends. The CDR3 loop spans 12 amino acids.

As to this clone: The read terminates 3 residues ahead of where the CDR3 ends, so the germline J gene completes it. The V and J genes are TRBV2 and TRBJ2-7; TRBD1 might be the D (6 bases). Looked up from germline, CDR1 is SNHLY and CDR2 is FYNNEI. This CDR3 region has 15 residues. V dropped 7 bases and J dropped 5 bases, with 21 bases sitting between them. The CDR3 bases that were read are TGTGCCAGCAACAGCAAGAGGGGGTCTCCCCACGAG. Protein product: CASNSKRGSPHE. In full, the CDR3 is CASNSKRGSPHEQYF.

CDR3 region: CSVDMQGERLTEAFF. CDR3 DNA, as far as it was read: TGCAGCGTTGATATGCAGGGCGAGAGGTTAACTGAA. The chain recombines TRBV29-1 with TRBJ1-1; possible D gene TRBD1, 5 bases. The read ends 3 residues before the CDR3 terminus; that terminus is restored from the germline J gene. V lost 3 bases, J lost 5 bases, and 19 bases lay in between. Germline values: CDR1 SQVTM, CDR2 ANQGSEA. The CDR3 spans 15 residues.

A remark on this clone: The observed sequence ends 3 residues before the CDR3 terminus, with the missing tail filled in from the germline J gene. The chain joins TRBV5-5 to TRBJ2-3; D not certain. Trimming stripped 0 bases from V and 6 bases from J, with 5 bases between. Germline V gene lookup returns CDR1 SGHKS and CDR2 YYEKEE (reference sequence). The CDR3 spans 12 residues. CDR3 DNA (partial): TGTGCCAGCAGCTTGGAGGCTGATACG. Its translation is CASSLEADT. The CDR3 in full is CASSLEADTQYF.

Details on this clone: The DNA ends 3 residues before the CDR3 does, and the rest of the CDR3 is filled in from the germline J gene. This sequence joins TRBV20-1 and TRBJ2-3; perhaps TRBD2 as D (5 bases). The V end lost 6 bases, the J end lost 5 bases, and 12 bases lay between the germline ends. The CDR3 length is 12 residues. CDR1 and CDR2 from the germline V gene are DFQATT and SNEGSKA (reference sequence). The CDR3 bases that were read are TGCAGTGCCAATCGGGGTGTAGATACG. This encodes CSANRGVDT. The CDR3, in full, reads CSANRGVDTQYF.

Notes on this clone: From the germline J gene comes the end of the CDR3, since the read stops 3 residues before it. V usage is TRBV19 and J usage is TRBJ1-1; 7 nucleotides match TRBD1. CDR1 is LNHDA, CDR2 SQIVND, per germline (reference sequence). CDR3 length: 13 residues. V lost 5 bases and J lost 4; bases outside the gene matches: 4. The sequenced part of the CDR3 DNA is TGTGCCAGTAGTCCACACAGGGGCACTGAA. Amino acids: CASSPHRGTE. The CDR3, in full, reads CASSPHRGTEAFF.

A remark on this clone: The read finishes 3 residues shy of the CDR3 end, and the germline J gene is used to complete it. The V call is TRBV11-2, the J call TRBJ2-7, with TRBD1 matching 8 bases. This CDR3 spans 15 amino acids. V trimming: 2 bases; J trimming: 4 bases; junction bases outside the gene matches: 7. CDR1 and CDR2 (germline): SGHAT, FQNNGV. CDR3 loop: CASSLSGGALYEQYF. CDR3 DNA, as far as it was read: TGTGCCAGCAGCTTATCAGGGGGCGCTTTATACGAG.

About this clone itself: The read halts 3 residues ahead of the CDR3 end, with the missing end drawn from the germline J gene. This chain connects TRBV19 to TRBJ1-6; D perhaps matches TRBD1 (6 bases). Trimming took 6 bases from V and 8 from J, leaving 11 bases between them. The CDR3 is made up of 13 amino acids. The germline gives CDR1 LNHDA, CDR2 SQIVND (reference sequence). Incomplete CDR3 DNA: TGTGCCAGTAGCCTTGGACAGTATTCACCC. Its translation: CASSLGQYSP. The whole CDR3 sequence is CASSLGQYSPLHF.

As regards this clone: The sequenced fragment ends 3 residues before the CDR3 boundary, so the rest is inferred from the germline J gene. The chain joins TRBV18 to TRBJ1-1, with TRBD1 matching 7 bases. The CDR3 runs to 12 residues. The germline CDR1 and CDR2 sequences are KGHSH and LQKENI. J gave up 7 bases and V 2 bases, and 1 base lay outside the gene matches. The CDR3 sequence: CASSPDRVEAFF. The part of the CDR3 DNA that was read is TGTGCCAGCTCACCAGACAGGGTTGAA.

As to this clone: The CDR3 goes on 3 residues after the read ends, and that part is filled in from the germline J gene. The chain recombines TRBV2 with TRBJ1-4; 9 nucleotides agree with TRBD1. Germline V CDR1 and CDR2: SNHLY, FYNNEI. The CDR3 spans 13 residues. The CDR3 loop reads CASGDREQSPLFF. The CDR3 DNA, read in part, is TGTGCCAGCGGGGACAGGGAGCAGTCACCA. The complete variable domain, with remaining parts taken from reference TRBV2 and TRBJ1-4, reads EPEVTQTPSHQVTQMGQEVILRCVPISNHLYFYWYRQILGQKVEFLVSFYNNEISEKSEIFDDQFSVERPDGSNFTLKIRSTKLEDSAMYFCASGDREQSPLFFGSGTQLSVL.